A selection of T cell receptor beta chains follows, all from one sample in a study of blood T cell repertoires in COVID-19. Measured with immunoSEQ multiplex PCR; TCRdb has only the in-frame clones, and not every one. The table lists roughly 140,000 clones, about 86% of them singletons. The sample comprised PBMCs or T cells enriched from blood (not recorded which). The receptors were gathered from a man aged 50-60 years who had recovered from COVID-19. CDR3s include the opening cysteine and the closing phenylalanine or tryptophan. Fields, in order: J gene, clone size, V gene, CDR3 protein. Only some rows state a clone size, as once, few, many or a class for expanded clones.

J gene: TRBJ1-2; clone size: few; V gene: TRBV18; CDR3 protein: CASSQDRGGYTF
J gene: TRBJ2-1; clone size: -; V gene: TRBV10-1; CDR3 protein: CARVAGEQFF
J gene: TRBJ2-3; clone size: -; V gene: TRBV3-1/TRBV3-2; CDR3 protein: CASSLSGGVTDTQYF
J gene: TRBJ2-2; clone size: -; V gene: TRBV18; CDR3 protein: CASSPGLAGPTNTGELFF
J gene: TRBJ1-6; clone size: -; V gene: TRBV2; CDR3 protein: CASSVKGQGNSPLHF
J gene: TRBJ1-5; clone size: -; V gene: TRBV19; CDR3 protein: CASNRERNQPQHF
J gene: TRBJ2-7; clone size: -; V gene: TRBV11-3; CDR3 protein: CASSSGQGFSEQYF
J gene: TRBJ1-2; clone size: -; V gene: TRBV12-3/TRBV12-4; CDR3 protein: CASSSQGSHGYTF
J gene: TRBJ2-2; clone size: -; V gene: TRBV11-3; CDR3 protein: CASSWGQHNTGELFF
J gene: TRBJ2-3; clone size: -; V gene: TRBV4-3; CDR3 protein: CASSQEGVDTQYF
J gene: TRBJ1-2; clone size: -; V gene: TRBV7-8; CDR3 protein: CASSRALHYGYTF
J gene: TRBJ2-5; clone size: -; V gene: TRBV4-2; CDR3 protein: CASSQEGQSVETQYF
J gene: TRBJ1-2; clone size: -; V gene: TRBV3-1/TRBV3-2; CDR3 protein: CASSGGTAYYGYTF
J gene: TRBJ1-1; clone size: -; V gene: TRBV5-1; CDR3 protein: CASSWDRLNTEAFF
J gene: TRBJ1-1; clone size: -; V gene: TRBV3-1/TRBV3-2; CDR3 protein: CASSQGSQGARTEAFF
J gene: TRBJ1-6; clone size: -; V gene: TRBV9; CDR3 protein: CASSVEADFLTPLHF
J gene: TRBJ2-7; clone size: -; V gene: TRBV3-1/TRBV3-2; CDR3 protein: CASSHRRDREFSSYEQYF
J gene: TRBJ2-1; clone size: -; V gene: TRBV5-1; CDR3 protein: CASSFADRAPYNEQFF
J gene: TRBJ2-2; clone size: -; V gene: TRBV9; CDR3 protein: CASSVAGTANTGELFF
J gene: TRBJ2-1; clone size: -; V gene: TRBV10-1; CDR3 protein: CASTRLAGGRFF
J gene: TRBJ2-5; clone size: -; V gene: TRBV25-1; CDR3 protein: CASSEHSSTGGGETQYF
J gene: TRBJ2-3; clone size: -; V gene: TRBV5-1; CDR3 protein: CASSWDRGRGTDTQYF
J gene: TRBJ2-3; clone size: -; V gene: TRBV5-5; CDR3 protein: CASTVQIGLGSTDTQYF
J gene: TRBJ1-2; clone size: many; V gene: TRBV4-1; CDR3 protein: CASSQPDRERHGYTF
J gene: TRBJ2-5; clone size: -; V gene: TRBV11-2; CDR3 protein: CASSSSPKTGGAETQYF
J gene: TRBJ2-4; clone size: once; V gene: TRBV2; CDR3 protein: CASTVRQGTFGKNIQYF
J gene: TRBJ1-1; clone size: -; V gene: TRBV29-1; CDR3 protein: CSVEELAGGNTEAFF
J gene: TRBJ2-3; clone size: once; V gene: TRBV9; CDR3 protein: CASSVSGGRNADTQYF
J gene: TRBJ2-7; clone size: -; V gene: TRBV5-1; CDR3 protein: CASSFQTGSGYEQYF